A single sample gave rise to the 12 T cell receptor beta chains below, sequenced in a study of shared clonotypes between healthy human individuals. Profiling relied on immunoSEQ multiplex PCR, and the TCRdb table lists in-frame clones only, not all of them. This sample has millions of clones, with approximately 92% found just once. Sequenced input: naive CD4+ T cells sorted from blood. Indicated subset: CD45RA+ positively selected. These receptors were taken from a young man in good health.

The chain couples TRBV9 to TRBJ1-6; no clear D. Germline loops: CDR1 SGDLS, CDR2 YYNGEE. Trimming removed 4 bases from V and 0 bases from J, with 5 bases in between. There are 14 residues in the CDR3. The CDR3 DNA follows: TGTGCCAGCAGCCTCAGCTCCTATAATTCACCCCTCCACTTT. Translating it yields CASSLSSYNSPLHF.

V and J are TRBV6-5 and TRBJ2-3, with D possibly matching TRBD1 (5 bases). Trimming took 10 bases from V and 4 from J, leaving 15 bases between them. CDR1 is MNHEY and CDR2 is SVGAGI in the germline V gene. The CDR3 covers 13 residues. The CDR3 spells CATRRRVADTQYF. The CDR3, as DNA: TGTGCCACCCGACGCAGGGTTGCAGATACGCAGTATTTT.

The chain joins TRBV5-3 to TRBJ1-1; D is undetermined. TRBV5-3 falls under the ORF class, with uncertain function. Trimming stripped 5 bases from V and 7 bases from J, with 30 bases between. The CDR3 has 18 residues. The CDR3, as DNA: TGTGCCAGAAGTACGAAAGTGGGAGCGTGGGGTTGGAGTGATGAAGCTTTCTTT. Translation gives CARSTKVGAWGWSDEAFF.

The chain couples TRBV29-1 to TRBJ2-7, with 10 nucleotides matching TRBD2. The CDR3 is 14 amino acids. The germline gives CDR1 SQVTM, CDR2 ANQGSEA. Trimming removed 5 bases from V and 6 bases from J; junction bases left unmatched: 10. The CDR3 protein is CSVLRGASGGEQYF. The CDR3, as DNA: TGCAGCGTTCTAAGGGGGGCTAGCGGGGGCGAGCAGTACTTC.

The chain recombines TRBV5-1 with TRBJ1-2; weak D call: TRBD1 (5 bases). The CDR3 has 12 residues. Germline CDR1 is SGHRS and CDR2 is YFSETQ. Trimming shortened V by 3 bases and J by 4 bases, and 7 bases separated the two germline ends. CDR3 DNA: TGCGCCAGCAGCTCCGGGGCCTATGGCTACACCTTC. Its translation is CASSSGAYGYTF.

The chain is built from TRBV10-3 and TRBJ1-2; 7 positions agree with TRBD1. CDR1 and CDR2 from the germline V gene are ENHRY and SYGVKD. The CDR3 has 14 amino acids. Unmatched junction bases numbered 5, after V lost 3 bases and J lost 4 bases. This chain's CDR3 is CAISEGGRSYGYTF. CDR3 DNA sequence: TGTGCCATCAGTGAAGGGGGCAGAAGCTATGGCTACACCTTC.

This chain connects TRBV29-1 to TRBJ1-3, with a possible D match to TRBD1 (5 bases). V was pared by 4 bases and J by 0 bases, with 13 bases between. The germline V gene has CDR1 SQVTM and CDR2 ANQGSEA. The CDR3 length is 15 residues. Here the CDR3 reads CSVALGRYSGNTIYF. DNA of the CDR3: TGCAGCGTTGCTTTGGGACGGTACTCTGGAAACACCATATATTTT.

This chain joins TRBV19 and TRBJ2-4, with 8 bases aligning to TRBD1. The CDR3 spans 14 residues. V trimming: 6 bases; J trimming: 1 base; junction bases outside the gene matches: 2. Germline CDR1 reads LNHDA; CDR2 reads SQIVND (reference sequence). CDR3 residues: CASSHRGAKNIQYF. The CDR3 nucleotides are TGTGCCAGTAGCCACAGGGGGGCCAAAAACATTCAGTACTTC.

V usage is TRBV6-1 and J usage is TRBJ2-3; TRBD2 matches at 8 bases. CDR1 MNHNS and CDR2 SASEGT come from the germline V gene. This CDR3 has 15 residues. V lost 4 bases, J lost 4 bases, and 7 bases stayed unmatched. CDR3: CASSASGGGSDTQYF. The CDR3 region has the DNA TGTGCCAGCAGTGCGAGCGGGGGAGGTTCAGATACGCAGTATTTT.

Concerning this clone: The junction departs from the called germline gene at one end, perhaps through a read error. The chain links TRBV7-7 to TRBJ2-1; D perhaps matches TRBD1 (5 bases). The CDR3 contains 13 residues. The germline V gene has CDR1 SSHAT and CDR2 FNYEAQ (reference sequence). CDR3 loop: CASSTTGLGEQFF. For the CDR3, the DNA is TGTGCTAGCAGCACCACAGGCCTCGGAGAGCAGTTCTTC.

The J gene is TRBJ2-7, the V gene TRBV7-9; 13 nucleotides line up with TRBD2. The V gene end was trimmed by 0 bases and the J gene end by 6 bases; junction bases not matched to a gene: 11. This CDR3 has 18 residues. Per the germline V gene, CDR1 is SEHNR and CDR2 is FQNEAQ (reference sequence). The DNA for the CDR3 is TGTGCCAGCAGCTTAGCGCACGGACTAGCGGGAGAATCTTTCGAGCAGTACTTC. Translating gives CASSLAHGLAGESFEQYF.

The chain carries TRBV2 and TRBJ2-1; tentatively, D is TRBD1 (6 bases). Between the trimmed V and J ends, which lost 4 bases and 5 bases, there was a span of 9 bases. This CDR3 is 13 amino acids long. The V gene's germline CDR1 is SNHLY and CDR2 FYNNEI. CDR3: CASSAAGDNEQFF. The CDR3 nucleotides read TGTGCCAGCAGTGCGGCAGGGGACAATGAGCAGTTCTTC.